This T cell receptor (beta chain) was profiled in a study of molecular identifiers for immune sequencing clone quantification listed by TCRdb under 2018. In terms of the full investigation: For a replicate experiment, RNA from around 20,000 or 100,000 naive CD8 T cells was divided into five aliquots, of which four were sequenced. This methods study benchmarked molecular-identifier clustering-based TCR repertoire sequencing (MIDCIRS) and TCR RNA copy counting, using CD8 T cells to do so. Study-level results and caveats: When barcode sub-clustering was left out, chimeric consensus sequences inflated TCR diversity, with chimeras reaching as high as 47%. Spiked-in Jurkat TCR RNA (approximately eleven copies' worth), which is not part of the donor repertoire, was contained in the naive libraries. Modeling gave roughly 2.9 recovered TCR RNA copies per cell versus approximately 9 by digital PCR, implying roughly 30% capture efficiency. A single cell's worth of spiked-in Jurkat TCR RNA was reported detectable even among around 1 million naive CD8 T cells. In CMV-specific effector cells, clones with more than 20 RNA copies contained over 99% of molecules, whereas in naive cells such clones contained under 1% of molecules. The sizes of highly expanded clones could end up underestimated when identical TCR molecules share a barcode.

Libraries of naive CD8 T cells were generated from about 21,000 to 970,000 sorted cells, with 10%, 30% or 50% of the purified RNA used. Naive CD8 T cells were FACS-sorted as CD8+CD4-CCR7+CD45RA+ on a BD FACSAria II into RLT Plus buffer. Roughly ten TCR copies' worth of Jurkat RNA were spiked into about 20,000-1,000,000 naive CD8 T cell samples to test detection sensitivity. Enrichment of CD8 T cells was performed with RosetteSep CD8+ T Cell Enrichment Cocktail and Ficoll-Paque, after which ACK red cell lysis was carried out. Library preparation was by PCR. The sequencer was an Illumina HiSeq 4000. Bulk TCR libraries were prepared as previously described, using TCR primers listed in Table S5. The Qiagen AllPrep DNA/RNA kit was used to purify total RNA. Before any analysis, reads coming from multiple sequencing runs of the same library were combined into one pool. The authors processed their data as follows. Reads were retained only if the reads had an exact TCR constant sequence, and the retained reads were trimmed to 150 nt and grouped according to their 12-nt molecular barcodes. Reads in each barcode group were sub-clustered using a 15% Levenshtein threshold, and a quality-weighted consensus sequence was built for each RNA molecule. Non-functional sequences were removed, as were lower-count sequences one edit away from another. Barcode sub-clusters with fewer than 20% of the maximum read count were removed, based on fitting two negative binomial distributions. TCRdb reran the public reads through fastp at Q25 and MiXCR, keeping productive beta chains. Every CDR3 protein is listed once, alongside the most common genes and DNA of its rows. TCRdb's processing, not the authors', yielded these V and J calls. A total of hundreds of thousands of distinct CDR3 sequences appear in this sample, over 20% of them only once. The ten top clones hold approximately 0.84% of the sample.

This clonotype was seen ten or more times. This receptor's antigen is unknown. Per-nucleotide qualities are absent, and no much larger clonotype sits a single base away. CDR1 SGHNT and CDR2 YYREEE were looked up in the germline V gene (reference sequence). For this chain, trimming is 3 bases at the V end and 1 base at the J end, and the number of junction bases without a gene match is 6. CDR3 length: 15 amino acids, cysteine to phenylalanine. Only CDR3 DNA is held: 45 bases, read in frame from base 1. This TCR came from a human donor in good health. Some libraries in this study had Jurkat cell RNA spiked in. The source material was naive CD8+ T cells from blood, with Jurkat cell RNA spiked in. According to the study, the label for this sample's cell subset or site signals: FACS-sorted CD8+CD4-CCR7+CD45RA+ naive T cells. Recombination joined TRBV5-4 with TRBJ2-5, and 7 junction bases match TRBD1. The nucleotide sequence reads TGTGCCAGCAGCTCGATGACAGGGTTCCAAGAGACCCAGTACTTC. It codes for CASSSMTGFQETQYF.